The 5 T cell receptor beta chains listed next were all sequenced from one sample in a study of OX40 agonist ivuxolimab in advanced cancers. Some clones are missing from TCRdb's copy, which holds only in-frame ones; the method was immunoSEQ multiplex PCR. The sample holds about 28,000 clones, 75% to 90% seen once. The specimen comprised CD4+ or CD8+ T cells sorted from blood, sampled in a trial of the OX40 agonist ivuxolimab. These TCRs come from an adult with an advanced solid tumor such as melanoma, head and neck, liver or kidney cancer.

The V call is TRBV6-1, the J call TRBJ2-5; no reliable D call. Trimming stripped 3 bases from V and 1 base from J, with 12 bases between. The CDR3 spans 15 residues. Germline lookup yields CDR1 MNHNS and CDR2 SASEGT. CDR3 DNA: TGTGCCAGCAGTGATGGGATCCAGATCCAAGAGACCCAGTACTTC. The encoded protein is CASSDGIQIQETQYF.

This clone is labeled medium-sized. This chain uses TRBV28 with TRBJ2-2; weak D call: TRBD2 (6 bases). CDR3 length: 15 amino acids. Germline CDR1 is MDHEN and CDR2 is SYDVKM. Trimming took off 7 bases at V and 3 bases at J, with 15 bases between the two ends. CDR3 DNA sequence: TGTGCCAGCATCGACGGAGGGGTACACACCGGGGAGCTGTTTTTT. Protein sequence: CASIDGGVHTGELFF.

The chain combines TRBV4-3 with TRBJ2-7; D perhaps matches TRBD2 (6 bases). Trimming stripped 0 bases from V and 3 bases from J, with 12 bases between. The germline V gene has CDR1 LGHNA and CDR2 YSLEER. The CDR3 runs 15 residues. In nucleotides, the CDR3 is TGCGCCAGCAGCCAAGATTTGGACTACTTCTACGAGCAGTACTTC. Its translation is CASSQDLDYFYEQYF.

The genes are TRBV6-5 and TRBJ1-1; TRBD1 agrees at 8 bases. The V segment lost 4 bases and the J segment 3 bases; nucleotides outside the gene matches: 10. The CDR3 contains 16 residues. CDR1 is MNHEY and CDR2 is SVGAGI in the germline V gene. CDR3 loop: CASSSFRGLVDTEAFF. CDR3 nucleotides: TGTGCCAGCAGTTCATTCAGGGGGCTGGTTGACACTGAAGCTTTCTTT.

CDR3 sequence: CASSPREGAYEQYF. CDR3 in DNA: TGTGCCAGCTCACCACGTGAAGGGGCCTACGAGCAGTACTTC. This rearrangement joins TRBV18 to TRBJ2-7; TRBD1 might be the D (5 bases). V was pared by 1 base and J by 2 bases, with 9 bases between. The germline V gene encodes CDR1 KGHSH and CDR2 LQKENI. The CDR3 runs to 14 residues.